Below, 26 T cell receptor beta chains from the same sample are listed, as sequenced in a study of metastatic and nonmetastatic thyroid tumors (dated by TCRdb to 2018 to 2020). Library construction relied on PCR. TCRdb lists the instrument as Illumina HiSeq 4000. Through fastp at Q25 and MiXCR, TCRdb rebuilt clones from the public reads, retaining in-frame beta chains. The sample table lists about 45,000 clones, less than 5% of them with a count of one. Together, the top ten hold over 8% of the sample. No patient had received any treatment before thyroid surgery. The sample comprised blood. All receptors derive from a female donor with papillary thyroid cancer or a benign thyroid nodule (not recorded which). Some clones in this sample may be carry-over from other donors' samples.

This clone was found once. This chain connects TRBV30 to TRBJ1-1; TRBD1 aligns across 8 bases. The CDR3 runs 14 residues. Germline loops: CDR1 GTSNPN, CDR2 SVGIG (reference sequence). The trim removed 4 bases at V and 4 bases at J, leaving 8 bases unmatched. The CDR3 loop is CAWTKDRGGTEAFF. The CDR3 coding sequence is TGTGCCTGGACCAAAGACAGGGGTGGCACTGAAGCTTTCTTT.

The chain recombines TRBV18 with TRBJ1-3, with TRBD1 matching 11 bases. V was pared by 5 bases and J by 3 bases, with 3 bases of the junction left unmatched. The germline V gene encodes CDR1 KGHSH and CDR2 LQKENI. This CDR3 spans 15 amino acids. The CDR3 sequence is CASSGQGADGNTIYF. The CDR3 coding sequence is TGTGCCAGCTCAGGACAGGGGGCTGATGGAAACACCATATATTTT.

Ten or more counts support this clone. The rearrangement links TRBV4-1 to TRBJ2-1; D may be TRBD2 (6 bases). Germline values: CDR1 MGHRA, CDR2 YSYEKL. Trimming left V 0 bases short and J 7 bases short, with 7 bases between. The CDR3 runs 13 residues. The CDR3 region is CASSQDRENEQFF. CDR3 DNA: TGCGCCAGCAGCCAAGATCGGGAGAATGAGCAGTTCTTC.

This clone showed up just a few times. This may be a read error: a much more frequent sequence differs by one nucleotide. The same CDR3 also results from other DNA sequences found in this sample. The V call is TRBV10-2, the J call TRBJ1-1; D call uncertain. The CDR3 loop spans 12 amino acids. The V end was cut by 8 bases, the J end by 10 bases, with 17 bases between. Per germline, CDR1 WSHSY and CDR2 SAAADI. CDR3 coding DNA: TGCGCCAGCCTTGGGCGTGTTTCTACAGCTTTCTTT. Translated, it gives CASLGRVSTAFF.

This clone has a handful of counts. The chain uses TRBV6-5 and TRBJ1-2; weak D call: TRBD1 (6 bases). V dropped 2 bases and J dropped 1 base, with 14 bases sitting between them. The CDR3 contains 16 residues. Germline V CDR1 and CDR2: MNHEY, SVGAGI. Here the CDR3 reads CASSYPDGQNNYGYTF. The CDR3 DNA sequence: TGTGCCAGCAGTTACCCCGACGGACAGAATAACTATGGCTACACCTTC.

This clone appeared many times. This chain links TRBV7-3 with TRBJ2-2; D not certain. With 2 bases removed from V and 3 bases from J, the gap between germline ends came to 16 bases. The CDR3 runs to 17 residues. CDR1 SGHTA and CDR2 FQGTGA come from the germline V gene. CDR3 in DNA: TGTGCCAGCAGCTTAGGACCAGCGCCCTATTACACCGGGGAGCTGTTTTTT. Residues: CASSLGPAPYYTGELFF.

With respect to this clone: A much larger clone is a single base away; this may be a read error. The chain uses TRBV29-1 and TRBJ2-1; TRBD1 agrees at 8 bases. The CDR3 covers 14 residues. Trimming removed 3 bases from V and 7 bases from J; junction bases left unmatched: 8. Germline-derived CDR1 and CDR2 are SQVTM and ANQGSEA. CDR3 in DNA: TGCAGCGTTGAGGGACAGGCGTCTTGGAATGAGCAGTTCTTC. Protein product: CSVEGQASWNEQFF.

This clone has at least ten counts. The J gene is TRBJ2-7, the V gene TRBV4-1; D possibly uses TRBD1 or TRBD2 (5 bases each). The CDR3 has 15 residues. Trimming removed 4 bases at V and 1 base at J, with 14 bases between. The germline gives CDR1 MGHRA, CDR2 YSYEKL. CDR3: CASSPESGPSYEQYF. CDR3 nucleotide sequence: TGCGCCAGCAGCCCAGAGTCGGGACCTTCCTACGAGCAGTACTTC.

The sample holds a few counts of this clone. The junction departs from germline at one end; a sequencing error may be responsible. The V and J genes are TRBV7-2 and TRBJ1-3, with unresolved D. Germline loops: CDR1 SGHTA, CDR2 FQGNSA. The CDR3 is 16 residues long. The CDR3 is CASSLVPPNSVNTIYF. In DNA, the CDR3 is TGTGCCAGCAGCTTAGTACCGCCCAACTCTGTAAACACCATATATTTT.

This clone was counted many times. V is TRBV12-3 or TRBV12-4 and J is TRBJ2-5, with D maybe TRBD1 (6 bases). The CDR3 loop spans 14 amino acids. Trimming cost V 4 bases and J 3 bases, with 12 bases left between them. CDR3 DNA: TGTGCCAGCAGTTCCCGTGAGGGGGAAGAGACCCAGTACTTC. This codes for CASSSREGEETQYF.

This clone has a handful of counts. The chain couples TRBV24-1 to TRBJ2-7; 7 nucleotides align to TRBD2. The CDR3 extends over 13 amino acids. Germline CDR1 KGHDR, CDR2 SFDVKD. The CDR3 region has the DNA TGTTCCCGGGGGGACCGATTTTCCCACGAGCAGTACTTC. Its protein is CSRGDRFSHEQYF.

This clone has ten or more counts. This chain joins TRBV29-1 and TRBJ2-7, with D perhaps matching TRBD2 (6 bases). V was cut by 4 bases and J by 1 base, with 8 bases left in between. The CDR3 is made up of 12 amino acids. Germline V gene lookup returns CDR1 SQVTM and CDR2 ANQGSEA. Here the CDR3 reads CSVGDCSYEQYF. As DNA, the CDR3 is TGCAGCGTTGGGGACTGTTCCTACGAGCAGTACTTC.

At least ten counts were recorded for this clone. The V call is TRBV7-3, the J call TRBJ2-1; TRBD2 matches at 16 bases. The ends lost 0 bases at V and 8 bases at J; junction bases unmatched: 4. Per the germline V gene, CDR1 is SGHTA and CDR2 is FQGTGA. There are 17 residues in the CDR3. The CDR3 loop reads CASSLTGLAGGQDEQFF. In DNA, the CDR3 is TGTGCCAGCAGCTTAACGGGACTAGCGGGAGGGCAGGATGAGCAGTTCTTC.

Note on this clone: A much larger clone differs by one base, so this may be a read error. This sequence joins TRBV2 and TRBJ2-3, with a possible D match to TRBD1 (6 bases). Germline lookup yields CDR1 SNHLY and CDR2 FYNNEI. CDR3 length equals 14 residues. In nucleotides, the CDR3 is TGTGCCAGCAGCTATTACAGGGATTCAGATACGAAGTATTTT. Protein: CASSYYRDSDTKYF.

This clone was counted many times. The same CDR3 arises from other DNA sequences in this sample as well. This sequence joins TRBV11-3 and TRBJ2-1, with 12 bases that match TRBD2. Germline assignment: CDR1 SGHNT and CDR2 YENEEA. After removal of 4 bases from V and 2 bases from J, the junction contained 3 bases not matched to a gene. The CDR3 loop spans 16 amino acids. CDR3 in amino acids: CASSSRTSGTYNEQFF. The CDR3 DNA reads TGTGCCAGCAGCTCGAGGACTAGCGGGACCTACAATGAGCAGTTCTTC.

This clone was counted many times. The chain combines TRBV7-3 with TRBJ2-3; D unresolved. Germline CDR1 is SGHTA and CDR2 is FQGTGA. V was clipped by 4 bases and J by 1 base, with 6 bases between them. The CDR3 runs 13 residues. CDR3: CASSYAGTDTQYF. CDR3 coding DNA: TGTGCCAGCAGCTACGCCGGCACAGATACGCAGTATTTT.

This chain uses TRBV18 with TRBJ1-2, with 10 bases aligning to TRBD1. Unmatched junction bases numbered 8, after V lost 1 base and J lost 6 bases. The CDR3 covers 16 residues. Germline V CDR1 and CDR2: KGHSH, LQKENI. CDR3 amino acids: CASSPQSSGQGDGYTF. Here the CDR3 DNA reads TGTGCCAGCTCACCACAAAGCAGCGGACAGGGGGATGGCTACACCTTC.

This clone was recorded at least ten times. V usage is TRBV28 and J usage is TRBJ1-1, with D maybe TRBD1 (6 bases). The CDR3 is 17 amino acids. Germline loops: CDR1 MDHEN, CDR2 SYDVKM. V was trimmed by 10 bases and J by 0 bases, leaving 24 bases between them. CDR3 nucleotides: TGTGCCACCAAGGCGTGGCGGAGGGGGTTAATGAACACTGAAGCTTTCTTT. Residues: CATKAWRRGLMNTEAFF.

This clone showed up just a few times. The genes are TRBV28 and TRBJ1-5; D may be TRBD1 (5 bases). The CDR3 runs 14 residues. CDR1 is MDHEN, CDR2 SYDVKM, per germline. Trimming pared 4 bases from V and 6 bases from J, leaving 13 bases between. CDR3: CASSSHQGTQPQHF. As DNA, the CDR3 is TGTGCCAGCAGTTCACACCAGGGTACTCAGCCCCAGCATTTT. Drawing the rest from reference TRBV28 and TRBJ1-5, the complete variable domain is DVKVTQSSRYLVKRTGEKVFLECVQDMDHENMFWYRQDPGLGLRLIYFSYDVKMKEKGDIPEGYSVSREKKERFSLILESASTNQTSMYLCASSSHQGTQPQHFGDGTRLSIL.

V usage is TRBV7-3 and J usage is TRBJ2-3; 9 bases agree with TRBD1. The length of the CDR3 is 15 residues. V lost 1 base and J lost 4; bases outside the gene matches: 3. Germline loops: CDR1 SGHTA, CDR2 FQGTGA. CDR3 bases: TGTGCCAGCAGCTTAAGACAGGGGGTCGCAGATACGCAGTATTTT. Translating gives CASSLRQGVADTQYF.

This clone was seen more than once but under ten times. The V and J genes are TRBV28 and TRBJ1-1, with 8 positions matching TRBD1. The CDR3 is 13 amino acids. The trim removed 9 bases at V and 7 bases at J, leaving 10 bases unmatched. Germline values: CDR1 MDHEN, CDR2 SYDVKM. The CDR3 nucleotides are TGTGCCAGTTGCCCCAGGGGGCGAGTTGAAGCTTTCTTT. This codes for CASCPRGRVEAFF.

The sample holds many counts of this clone. The sample contains more than one DNA sequence encoding this CDR3. The V call is TRBV18, the J call TRBJ1-1; no reliable D call. The germline CDR1 and CDR2 sequences are KGHSH and LQKENI. V dropped 5 bases and J dropped 2 bases, with 15 bases sitting between them. The CDR3 covers 15 residues. CDR3 in amino acids: CASSLGSRLNTEAFF. In DNA form, the CDR3 reads TGTGCCAGCTCATTGGGGAGTAGGTTAAACACTGAAGCTTTCTTT.

The sample holds a few counts of this clone. The CDR3 is CASSPDELYEQYF. CDR3 coding DNA: TGCGCCAGCAGCCCGGATGAGCTCTACGAGCAGTACTTC. V usage is TRBV4-1 and J usage is TRBJ2-7; D not resolved. The CDR3 extends over 13 amino acids. The V gene's germline CDR1 is MGHRA and CDR2 YSYEKL. V was pared by 4 bases and J by 3 bases, with 10 bases between.

There are a few counts of this clone. This sequence joins TRBV6-4 and TRBJ2-3; tentative D call: TRBD2 (6 bases). The CDR3 extends over 16 amino acids. In germline, CDR1 is MRHNA, CDR2 SNTAGT. V shed 3 bases and J shed 5 bases, with 18 bases lying between them. CDR3 DNA: TGTGCCAGCAGTGAATTTACGATAGCGGCGGAAGATACGCAGTATTTT. Protein sequence: CASSEFTIAAEDTQYF.

The table lists this clone with many counts. A much larger clone is a single base away; this may be a read error. The CDR3 DNA is TGTACCAGCAGTCCGTCAAGGGGGGTGGCCGGGGAGCTGTTTTTT. Protein: CTSSPSRGVAGELFF. V gene TRBV6-2 or TRBV6-3 combines with J gene TRBJ2-2; either TRBD1 or TRBD2 may fit D (6 bases each). This CDR3 is built from 15 residues. CDR1 is MNHEY and CDR2 is SVGEGT in the germline V gene.

A note on this clone: This may be a read error: a much more frequent sequence differs by one nucleotide. The CDR3 is CASSEDETQYF. CDR3 sequence (DNA): TGTGCCAGCAGCGAAGATGAGACCCAGTACTTC. V usage is TRBV14 and J usage is TRBJ2-5, with D uncertain. The CDR3 spans 11 residues. Germline CDR1 reads SGHDN; CDR2 reads FVKESK. The entire variable domain, with the rest obtained from reference TRBV14 and TRBJ2-5, is as follows: EAGVTQFPSHSVIEKGQTVTLRCDPISGHDNLYWYRRVMGKEIKFLLHFVKESKQDESGMPNNRFLAERTGGTYSTLKVQPAELEDSGVYFCASSEDETQYFGPGTRLLVL.